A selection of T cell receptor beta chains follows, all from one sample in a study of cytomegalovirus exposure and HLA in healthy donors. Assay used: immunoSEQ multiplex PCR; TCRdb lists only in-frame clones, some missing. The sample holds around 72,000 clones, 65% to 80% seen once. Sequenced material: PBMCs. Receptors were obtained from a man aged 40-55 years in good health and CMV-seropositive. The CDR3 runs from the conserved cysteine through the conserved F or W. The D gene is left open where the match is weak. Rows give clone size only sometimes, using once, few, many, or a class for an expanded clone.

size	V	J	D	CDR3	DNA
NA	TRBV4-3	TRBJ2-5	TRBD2	CASSQDPRLAGKETQYF	TGCGCCAGCAGCCAAGATCCCCGACTAGCTGGTAAAGAGACCCAGTACTTC
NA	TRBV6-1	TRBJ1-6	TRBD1	CASSGPSTGVNSPLHF	TGTGCCAGCAGTGGCCCTTCGACAGGGGTTAATTCACCCCTCCACTTT
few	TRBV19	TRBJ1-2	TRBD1	CASSSGQAANYGYTF	TGTGCCAGTAGTTCAGGACAGGCCGCGAACTATGGCTACACCTTC
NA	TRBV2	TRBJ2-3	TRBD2	CASSEGPTGGQYF	TGTGCCAGCAGTGAGGGTCCTACGGGGGGGCAGTATTTT
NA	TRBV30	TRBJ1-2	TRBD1	CAWQLDREYGYTF	TGTGCCTGGCAACTAGACAGGGAATACGGCTACACCTTC
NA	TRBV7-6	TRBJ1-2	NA	CASSLVVGGDPNYGYTF	TGTGCCAGCAGCTTAGTTGTAGGAGGAGACCCTAACTATGGCTACACCTTC
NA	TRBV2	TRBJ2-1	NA	CASSDKDFLSSYNEQFF	TGTGCCAGCAGTGATAAGGACTTCCTAAGCTCCTACAATGAGCAGTTCTTC
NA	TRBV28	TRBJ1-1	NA	CASSPVGQLEAFF	TGTGCCAGCAGTCCTGTAGGACAGCTTGAAGCTTTCTTT
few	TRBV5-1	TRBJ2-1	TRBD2	CASSWDGTSGAGEQFF	TGCGCCAGCAGCTGGGACGGGACTAGCGGGGCAGGGGAGCAGTTCTTC
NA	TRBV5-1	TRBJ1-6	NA	CASRSDRLVDSPLHF	TGCGCCAGCAGGAGTGACAGGCTCGTGGATTCACCCCTCCACTTT
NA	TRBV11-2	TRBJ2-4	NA	CASSSKTEAKNIQYF	TGTGCCAGCAGCTCAAAAACAGAGGCCAAAAACATTCAGTACTTC
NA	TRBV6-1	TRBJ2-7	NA	CATGSQGGYEQYF	TGTGCCACAGGCTCACAGGGTGGCTACGAGCAGTACTTC
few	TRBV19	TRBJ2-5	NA	CASSITLGDLEQYF	TGTGCCAGTAGTATTACTCTGGGGGACTTAGAGCAGTACTTC
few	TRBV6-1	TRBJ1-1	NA	CASKYGNTEAFF	TGTGCCAGCAAGTACGGGAACACTGAAGCTTTCTTT
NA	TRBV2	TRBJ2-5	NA	CASSVEETQYF	TGTGCCAGCAGTGTCGAAGAGACCCAGTACTTC
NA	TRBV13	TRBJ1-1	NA	CASSSSRPEAFF	TGTGCCAGCAGCTCCAGCAGGCCTGAAGCTTTCTTT
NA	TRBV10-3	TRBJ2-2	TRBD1	CAIRAGTGGFGELFF	TGTGCCATCAGAGCCGGGACAGGGGGTTTCGGGGAGCTGTTTTTT
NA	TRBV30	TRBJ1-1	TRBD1	CAWVGTGKTEAFF	TGTGCCTGGGTGGGGACAGGGAAAACTGAAGCTTTCTTT